This is a list of T cell receptor beta chains from one sample in a study of long-term antiretroviral therapy in people with HIV. Some clones are missing from TCRdb's copy, which holds only in-frame ones; the method was immunoSEQ multiplex PCR. The top ten clones hold 2.4% of a sample with 31,000 or so clones, roughly 95% of them seen once. The sequenced sample was unsorted PBMCs, obtained roughly 6.4 years after starting antiretroviral therapy. The receptors were gathered from a man younger than 40 with HIV. Both conserved end residues are part of each CDR3. A D gene is named only where the DNA matches it firmly. A row's size may be missing; if present it is once, few, many or a size class.

cdr3_aa: CASSLDGITDTQYF; cdr3_nt: TGTGCCAGCAGCTTAGACGGAATCACAGATACGCAGTATTTT; v_call: TRBV7-9; clone_size: NA; d_call: NA; j_call: TRBJ2-3
cdr3_aa: CASGESSYEQYF; cdr3_nt: TGTGCCAGCGGGGAGAGCTCCTACGAGCAGTACTTC; v_call: TRBV6-5; clone_size: once; d_call: NA; j_call: TRBJ2-7
cdr3_aa: CASSPGLAGNYEQYF; cdr3_nt: TGCGCCAGCAGCCCGGGACTAGCGGGAAACTACGAGCAGTACTTC; v_call: TRBV5-1; clone_size: NA; d_call: TRBD2; j_call: TRBJ2-7
cdr3_aa: CASSPSGLNTEAFF; cdr3_nt: TGCGCCAGCAGCCCCTCGGGGTTGAACACTGAAGCTTTCTTT; v_call: TRBV5-1; clone_size: NA; d_call: NA; j_call: TRBJ1-1
cdr3_aa: CASSGLGSNTGELFF; cdr3_nt: TGTGCCAGCAGTGGGCTGGGTTCGAACACCGGGGAGCTGTTTTTT; v_call: TRBV25-1; clone_size: NA; d_call: NA; j_call: TRBJ2-2
cdr3_aa: CASSEAFGGQETQYF; cdr3_nt: TGTGCCAGCAGTGAGGCTTTCGGGGGGCAAGAGACCCAGTACTTC; v_call: TRBV25-1; clone_size: NA; d_call: TRBD2; j_call: TRBJ2-5
cdr3_aa: CAWSDWTGLSGGQVTGELFF; cdr3_nt: TGTGCCTGGAGCGATTGGACAGGGTTGAGCGGGGGTCAGGTCACCGGGGAGCTGTTTTTT; v_call: TRBV30; clone_size: NA; d_call: NA; j_call: TRBJ2-2
cdr3_aa: CASSRGYGYTF; cdr3_nt: TGTGCCAGTAGTAGAGGGTATGGCTACACCTTC; v_call: TRBV7-9; clone_size: NA; d_call: NA; j_call: TRBJ1-2
cdr3_aa: CASSYFSPLHF; cdr3_nt: TGTGCCAGCAGTTACTTTTCACCCCTCCACTTT; v_call: TRBV6-6; clone_size: NA; d_call: NA; j_call: TRBJ1-6
cdr3_aa: CASSPNFGETEAFF; cdr3_nt: TGCGCCAGCAGCCCCAATTTTGGGGAAACTGAAGCTTTCTTT; v_call: TRBV5-1; clone_size: NA; d_call: NA; j_call: TRBJ1-1
cdr3_aa: CASSAGTANYGYTF; cdr3_nt: TGTGCCAGCAGTGCCGGGACAGCCAACTATGGCTACACCTTC; v_call: TRBV6-4; clone_size: NA; d_call: TRBD1; j_call: TRBJ1-2
cdr3_aa: CASTTGQGNSYQPQHF; cdr3_nt: TGTGCCAGTACCACAGGACAGGGGAACTCATATCAGCCCCAGCATTTT; v_call: TRBV19; clone_size: NA; d_call: TRBD1; j_call: TRBJ1-5
cdr3_aa: CASSRPGDGYTF; cdr3_nt: TGTGCCAGTAGTAGGCCCGGAGATGGCTACACCTTC; v_call: TRBV19; clone_size: NA; d_call: NA; j_call: TRBJ1-2
cdr3_aa: CASSLAAGGKETQYF; cdr3_nt: TGTGCTAGCAGCTTAGCTGCGGGGGGGAAAGAGACCCAGTACTTC; v_call: TRBV7-7; clone_size: NA; d_call: TRBD2; j_call: TRBJ2-5
cdr3_aa: CASGSGLAGLRNTQYF; cdr3_nt: TGTGCCAGCGGCTCGGGACTAGCGGGGCTCCGGAATACGCAGTATTTT; v_call: TRBV11-1; clone_size: NA; d_call: TRBD2; j_call: TRBJ2-3
cdr3_aa: CASSFPPTDNEQFF; cdr3_nt: TGCGCCAGCAGCTTCCCACCTACGGACAATGAGCAGTTCTTC; v_call: TRBV5-1; clone_size: NA; d_call: NA; j_call: TRBJ2-1
cdr3_aa: CASSLAPTDYYEQYF; cdr3_nt: TGTGCCAGCAGCTTAGCCCCGACAGATTACTACGAGCAGTACTTC; v_call: TRBV11-2; clone_size: once; d_call: NA; j_call: TRBJ2-7
cdr3_aa: CASSMGLAGVRTDTQYF; cdr3_nt: TGTGCCAGTAGTATGGGTTTGGCGGGAGTGAGGACAGATACGCAGTATTTT; v_call: TRBV19; clone_size: NA; d_call: TRBD2; j_call: TRBJ2-3
cdr3_aa: CATSRRGGSTETFF; cdr3_nt: TGTGCCACCAGCCGCCGAGGGGGGTCCACTGAAACTTTCTTT; v_call: TRBV15; clone_size: NA; d_call: NA; j_call: TRBJ1-1
cdr3_aa: CAWKPGGGGYTF; cdr3_nt: TGTGCCTGGAAACCAGGGGGCGGTGGCTACACCTTC; v_call: TRBV30; clone_size: few; d_call: TRBD1; j_call: TRBJ1-2
cdr3_aa: CASSMTPTTEAFF; cdr3_nt: TGTGCCAGCAGCATGACACCTACGACTGAAGCTTTCTTT; v_call: TRBV9; clone_size: NA; d_call: NA; j_call: TRBJ1-1
cdr3_aa: CASSIGARGSLVRFGETQYF; cdr3_nt: TGTGCCAGTAGTATAGGGGCGCGGGGGAGCCTCGTACGTTTCGGGGAGACCCAGTACTTC; v_call: TRBV19; clone_size: NA; d_call: TRBD2; j_call: TRBJ2-5
cdr3_aa: CASSQQQGSGTQYF; cdr3_nt: TGCGCCAGCAGCCAGCAACAGGGTTCGGGTACGCAGTATTTT; v_call: TRBV4-3; clone_size: NA; d_call: NA; j_call: TRBJ2-3
cdr3_aa: CASSLGVGNEQFF; cdr3_nt: TGCGCCAGCAGCCTAGGGGTTGGCAATGAGCAGTTCTTC; v_call: TRBV4-1; clone_size: NA; d_call: NA; j_call: TRBJ2-1
cdr3_aa: CASSAPPGANVLTF; cdr3_nt: TGTGCCAGCAGCGCCCCCCCTGGGGCCAACGTCCTGACTTTC; v_call: TRBV9; clone_size: NA; d_call: NA; j_call: TRBJ2-6
cdr3_aa: CASTRRGDAYEQYF; cdr3_nt: TGTGCCAGCACCCGCAGGGGGGACGCCTACGAGCAGTACTTC; v_call: TRBV7-9; clone_size: NA; d_call: NA; j_call: TRBJ2-7
cdr3_aa: CASRGQDYEQYF; cdr3_nt: TGTGCCAGCAGGGGACAGGACTACGAGCAGTACTTC; v_call: TRBV27; clone_size: NA; d_call: TRBD1; j_call: TRBJ2-7
cdr3_aa: CASSPHSSVLSDTQYF; cdr3_nt: TGTGCCAGCAGCCCTCATTCGTCCGTCTTATCAGATACGCAGTATTTT; v_call: TRBV4-2; clone_size: NA; d_call: NA; j_call: TRBJ2-3
cdr3_aa: CASSGARDDFSGANVLTF; cdr3_nt: TGTGCCAGCAGCGGGGCCAGGGATGATTTCTCTGGGGCCAACGTCCTGACTTTC; v_call: TRBV9; clone_size: NA; d_call: NA; j_call: TRBJ2-6
cdr3_aa: CASSLAAGVDYGYTF; cdr3_nt: TGTGCCAGCAGCTTAGCGGCAGGAGTCGACTATGGCTACACCTTC; v_call: TRBV7-9; clone_size: NA; d_call: NA; j_call: TRBJ1-2
cdr3_aa: CASSDSLTYEQYF; cdr3_nt: TGTGCCAGCAGTGACAGTTTGACCTACGAGCAGTACTTC; v_call: TRBV2; clone_size: NA; d_call: NA; j_call: TRBJ2-7
cdr3_aa: CASSVAISGGTQETQYF; cdr3_nt: TGTGCCAGCAGCGTAGCGATTAGCGGGGGAACCCAAGAGACCCAGTACTTC; v_call: TRBV9; clone_size: NA; d_call: TRBD2; j_call: TRBJ2-5
cdr3_aa: CASSQESLAGELFF; cdr3_nt: TGTGCCAGCAGCCAAGAATCACTAGCCGGGGAGCTGTTTTTT; v_call: TRBV4-2; clone_size: NA; d_call: NA; j_call: TRBJ2-2
cdr3_aa: CASSPGTGGHEQFF; cdr3_nt: TGTGCCAGTAGTCCCGGGACAGGGGGGCATGAGCAGTTCTTC; v_call: TRBV19; clone_size: NA; d_call: TRBD1; j_call: TRBJ2-1
cdr3_aa: CASSYESNEHF; cdr3_nt: TGTGCCAGCAGTTACGAGTCTAACGAGCATTTT; v_call: TRBV6-6; clone_size: NA; d_call: NA; j_call: TRBJ1-5
cdr3_aa: CASREWGGGTEAFF; cdr3_nt: TGTGCCAGCAGGGAATGGGGGGGCGGCACTGAAGCTTTCTTT; v_call: TRBV7-9; clone_size: NA; d_call: NA; j_call: TRBJ1-1
cdr3_aa: CASSLGGVGPRATGGYTF; cdr3_nt: TGTGCCAGCAGCTTAGGGGGAGTGGGGCCCAGGGCGACGGGAGGCTACACCTTC; v_call: TRBV13; clone_size: NA; d_call: NA; j_call: TRBJ1-2